This TCR beta chain appears in the sequencing data of a study of CD8 T cells in ankylosing spondylitis. Quantitative 5'-RACE was performed with molecular barcodes, and it yielded the TCR beta libraries. One entry per CDR3 protein results from TCRdb running MiXCR on the 5' RACE reads. Here the sample spans 250,000 or so distinct CDR3 sequences, 9.5% to 12% being singletons. CDR3 size: 17 residues. The V gene is TRBV12-2, the J gene TRBJ2-7; the DNA was not used to check the table's D call, TRBD1. TRBV12-2 is termed a pseudogene. The receptor comes from a male donor with ankylosing spondylitis or in good health (not recorded which). The sequenced material came from blood, either unsorted or a sorted T cell fraction (not recorded which). CDR3 amino acids: CASRLAPDRGATYEQYF. CDR3 nucleotide sequence: TGTGCAAGTCGCTTAGCCCCGGACAGGGGCGCAACCTACGAGCAGTACTTC.